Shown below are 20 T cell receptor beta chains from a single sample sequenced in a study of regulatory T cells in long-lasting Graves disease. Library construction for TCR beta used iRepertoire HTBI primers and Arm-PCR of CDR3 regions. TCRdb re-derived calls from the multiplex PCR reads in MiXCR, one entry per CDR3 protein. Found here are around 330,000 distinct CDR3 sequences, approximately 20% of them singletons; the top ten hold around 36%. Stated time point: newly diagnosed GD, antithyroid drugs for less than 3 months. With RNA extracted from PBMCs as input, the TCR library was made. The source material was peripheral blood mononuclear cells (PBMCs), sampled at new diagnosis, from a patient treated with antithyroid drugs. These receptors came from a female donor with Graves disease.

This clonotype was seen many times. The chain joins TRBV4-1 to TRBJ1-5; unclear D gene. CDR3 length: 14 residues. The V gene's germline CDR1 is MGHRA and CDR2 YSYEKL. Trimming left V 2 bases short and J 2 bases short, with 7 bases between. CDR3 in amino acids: CASSQSRGNQPQHF. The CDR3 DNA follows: TGCGCCAGCAGCCAATCAAGGGGCAATCAGCCCCAGCATTTT.

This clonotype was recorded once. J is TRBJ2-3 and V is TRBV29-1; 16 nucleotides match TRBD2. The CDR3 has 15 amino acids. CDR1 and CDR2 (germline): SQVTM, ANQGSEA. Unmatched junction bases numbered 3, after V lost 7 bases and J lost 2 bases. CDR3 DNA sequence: TGCAGCGCGGGACTAGCGGGAGGGCCCACAGATACGCAGTATTTT. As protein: CSAGLAGGPTDTQYF.

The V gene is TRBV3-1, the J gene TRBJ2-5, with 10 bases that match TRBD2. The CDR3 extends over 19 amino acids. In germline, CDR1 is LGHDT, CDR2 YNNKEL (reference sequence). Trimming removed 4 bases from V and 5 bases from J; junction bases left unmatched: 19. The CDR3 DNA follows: TGTGCCAGCAGCCTAAGGCGGGGGCTAGCGGGAGAAACTAAGGAGACCCAGTACTTC. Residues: CASSLRRGLAGETKETQYF.

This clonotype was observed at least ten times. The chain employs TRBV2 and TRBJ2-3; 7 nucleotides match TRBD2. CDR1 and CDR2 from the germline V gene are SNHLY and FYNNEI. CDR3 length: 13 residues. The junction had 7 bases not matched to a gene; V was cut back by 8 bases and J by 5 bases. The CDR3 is CASARLAEDTQYF. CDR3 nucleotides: TGTGCCAGCGCGAGGCTAGCGGAAGATACGCAGTATTTT.

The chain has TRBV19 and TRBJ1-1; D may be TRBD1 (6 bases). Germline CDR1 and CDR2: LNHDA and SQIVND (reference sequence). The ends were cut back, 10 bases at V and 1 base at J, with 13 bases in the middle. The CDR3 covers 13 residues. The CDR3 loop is CATEDRENTEAFF. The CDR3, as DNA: TGTGCCACCGAGGACAGAGAGAACACTGAAGCTTTCTTT.

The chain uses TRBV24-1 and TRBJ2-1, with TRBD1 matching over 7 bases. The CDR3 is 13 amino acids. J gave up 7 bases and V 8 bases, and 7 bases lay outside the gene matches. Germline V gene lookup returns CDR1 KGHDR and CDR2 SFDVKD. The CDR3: CATKRQGANEQFF. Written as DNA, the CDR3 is TGTGCCACCAAGAGACAGGGTGCAAATGAGCAGTTCTTC.

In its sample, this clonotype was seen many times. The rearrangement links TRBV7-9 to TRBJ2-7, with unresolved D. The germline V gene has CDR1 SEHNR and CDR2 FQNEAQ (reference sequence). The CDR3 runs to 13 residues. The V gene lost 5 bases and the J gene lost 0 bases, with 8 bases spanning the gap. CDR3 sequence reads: CASSPPRSYEQYF. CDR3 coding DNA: TGTGCCAGCAGCCCCCCCCGCTCCTACGAGCAGTACTTC.

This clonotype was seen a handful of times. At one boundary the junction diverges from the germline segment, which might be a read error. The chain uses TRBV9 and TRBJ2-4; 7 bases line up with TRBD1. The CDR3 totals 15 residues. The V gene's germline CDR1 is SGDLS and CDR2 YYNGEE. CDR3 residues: CASSGQGEGYNDQCF. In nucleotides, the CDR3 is TGTGCCAGCAGCGGACAGGGCGAAGGATACAATGATCAGTGCTTC.

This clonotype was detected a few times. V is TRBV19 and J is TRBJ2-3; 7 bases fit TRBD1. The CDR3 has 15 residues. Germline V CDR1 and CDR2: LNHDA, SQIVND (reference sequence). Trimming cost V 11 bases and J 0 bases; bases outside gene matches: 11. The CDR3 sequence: CAAWDRDNSTDTQYF. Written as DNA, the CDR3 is TGTGCCGCATGGGACAGAGACAATAGCACAGATACGCAGTATTTT.

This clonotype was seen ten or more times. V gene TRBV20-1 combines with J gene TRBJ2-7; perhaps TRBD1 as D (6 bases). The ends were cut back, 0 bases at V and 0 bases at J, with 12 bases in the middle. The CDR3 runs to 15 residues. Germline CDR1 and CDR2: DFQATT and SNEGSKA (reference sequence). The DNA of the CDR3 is TGCAGTGCTAGAGACGACAGGTCCATCTCCTACGAGCAGTACTTC. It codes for CSARDDRSISYEQYF.

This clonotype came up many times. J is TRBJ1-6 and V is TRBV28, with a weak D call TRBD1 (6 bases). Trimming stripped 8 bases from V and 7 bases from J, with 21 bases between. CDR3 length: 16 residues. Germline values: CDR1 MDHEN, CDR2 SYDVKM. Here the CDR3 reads CASGLQLGGINSPLHF. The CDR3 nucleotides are TGTGCCAGCGGGCTCCAACTAGGGGGAATCAATTCACCCCTCCACTTT.

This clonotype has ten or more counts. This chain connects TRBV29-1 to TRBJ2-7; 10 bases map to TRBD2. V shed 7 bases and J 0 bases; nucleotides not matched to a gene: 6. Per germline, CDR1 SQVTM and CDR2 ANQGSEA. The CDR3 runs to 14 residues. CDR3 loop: CSARLAGLSYEQYF. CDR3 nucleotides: TGCAGCGCCAGACTAGCGGGCCTCTCCTACGAGCAGTACTTC.

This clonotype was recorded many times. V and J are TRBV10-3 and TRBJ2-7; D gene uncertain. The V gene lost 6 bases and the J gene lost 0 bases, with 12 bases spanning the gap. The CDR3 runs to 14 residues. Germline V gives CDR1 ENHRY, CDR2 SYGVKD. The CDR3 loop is CAISPAESSYEQYF. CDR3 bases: TGTGCCATCAGCCCCGCGGAAAGCTCCTACGAGCAGTACTTC.

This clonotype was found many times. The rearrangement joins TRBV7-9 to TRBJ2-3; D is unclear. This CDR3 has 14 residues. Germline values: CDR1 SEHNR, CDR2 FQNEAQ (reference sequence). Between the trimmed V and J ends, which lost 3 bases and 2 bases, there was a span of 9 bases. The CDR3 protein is CASSFYGATDTQYF. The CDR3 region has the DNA TGTGCCAGCAGCTTTTATGGAGCCACAGATACGCAGTATTTT.

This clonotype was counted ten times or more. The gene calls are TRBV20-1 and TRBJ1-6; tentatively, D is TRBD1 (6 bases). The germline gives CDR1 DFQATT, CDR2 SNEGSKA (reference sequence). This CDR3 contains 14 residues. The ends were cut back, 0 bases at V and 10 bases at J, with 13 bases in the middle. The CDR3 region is CSARETGRASPLHF. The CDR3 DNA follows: TGCAGTGCTAGAGAAACAGGGAGGGCCTCACCCCTCCACTTT.

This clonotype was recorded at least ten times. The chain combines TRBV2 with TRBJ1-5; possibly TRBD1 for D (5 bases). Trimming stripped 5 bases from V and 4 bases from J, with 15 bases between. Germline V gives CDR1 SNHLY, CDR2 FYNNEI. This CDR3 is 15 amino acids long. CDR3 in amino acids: CASSPGAGGNQPQHF. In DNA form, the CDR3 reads TGTGCCAGCAGTCCCGGGGCCGGGGGGAATCAGCCCCAGCATTTT.

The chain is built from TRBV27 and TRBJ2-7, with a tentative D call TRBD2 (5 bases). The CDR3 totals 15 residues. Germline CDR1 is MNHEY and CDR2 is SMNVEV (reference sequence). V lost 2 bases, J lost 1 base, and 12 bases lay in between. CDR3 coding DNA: TGTGCCAGCAGTTTAGGGTCTAGCCCTTCCTACGAGCAGTACTTC. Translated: CASSLGSSPSYEQYF.

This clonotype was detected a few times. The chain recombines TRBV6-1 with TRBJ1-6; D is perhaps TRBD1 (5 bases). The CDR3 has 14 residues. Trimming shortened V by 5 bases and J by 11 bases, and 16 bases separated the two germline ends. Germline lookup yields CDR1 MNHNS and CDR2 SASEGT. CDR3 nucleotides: TGTGCCAGCAGTACCCGGGGCCCTCTAGCACCCCTCCACTTT. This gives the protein CASSTRGPLAPLHF.

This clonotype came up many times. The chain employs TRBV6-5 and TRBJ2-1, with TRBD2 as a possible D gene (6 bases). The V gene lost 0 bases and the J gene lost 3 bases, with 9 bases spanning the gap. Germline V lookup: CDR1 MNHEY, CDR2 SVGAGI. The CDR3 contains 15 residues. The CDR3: CASSYSHGSYNEQFF. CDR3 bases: TGTGCCAGCAGTTACTCGCACGGGAGCTACAATGAGCAGTTCTTC.

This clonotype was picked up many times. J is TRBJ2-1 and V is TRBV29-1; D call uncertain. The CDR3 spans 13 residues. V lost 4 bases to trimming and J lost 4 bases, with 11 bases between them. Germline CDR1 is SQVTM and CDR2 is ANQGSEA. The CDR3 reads CSVVTALYNEQFF. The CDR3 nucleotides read TGCAGCGTTGTAACAGCCCTATACAATGAGCAGTTCTTC.